The next 30 T cell receptor beta chains were all read from a single sample in a study of blood T cell repertoires in COVID-19. This table comes from immunoSEQ multiplex PCR, and its TCRdb copy is limited to in-frame clones, with some not included. The sample has about 130,000 clones; approximately 78% are singletons. Sequenced input: peripheral blood. These receptors all come from a man aged 60-69 years who had recovered from COVID-19.

This clone appeared once. V usage is TRBV5-4 and J usage is TRBJ2-2; TRBD1 matches at 7 bases. The CDR3 runs to 16 residues. CDR1 and CDR2 (germline): SGHNT, YYREEE (reference sequence). J lost 7 bases, V lost 2 bases, and 11 bases had no gene match. CDR3 sequence: CASSFGIDRDHGELFF. The CDR3 DNA follows: TGTGCCAGCAGCTTCGGAATTGACAGGGATCACGGGGAGCTGTTTTTT. The full variable domain, with the rest looked up from reference TRBV5-4 and TRBJ2-2, is ETGVTQSPTHLIKTRGQQVTLRCSSQSGHNTVSWYQQALGQGPQFIFQYYREEENGRGNFPPRFSGLQFPNYSSELNVNALELDDSALYLCASSFGIDRDHGELFFGEGSRLTVL.

This chain uses TRBV6-5 with TRBJ2-7; 9 bases match TRBD2. Germline CDR1 is MNHEY and CDR2 is SVGAGI. Unmatched junction bases numbered 4, after V lost 7 bases and J lost 3 bases. CDR3 size: 13 residues. In DNA form, the CDR3 reads TGTGCCAGCACTCCTAGCGGGGACTACGAGCAGTACTTC. Translating it yields CASTPSGDYEQYF.

This chain joins TRBV27 and TRBJ1-1, with 12 bases identical to TRBD1. Germline values: CDR1 MNHEY, CDR2 SMNVEV (reference sequence). The CDR3 length is 18 residues. V was pared by 3 bases and J by 10 bases, with 18 bases of the junction left unmatched. The CDR3 DNA reads as TGTGCCAGCAGTTTTGGGACTTTACGGGGACAGGGGGCGAAAGGAGCTTTCTTT. It specifies CASSFGTLRGQGAKGAFF.

This clone was observed a handful of times. This chain joins TRBV19 and TRBJ2-2; the match to TRBD1 covers 12 bases. Germline assignment: CDR1 LNHDA and CDR2 SQIVND (reference sequence). There are 18 residues in the CDR3. The J segment lost 5 bases and the V segment lost 7 bases, leaving 14 bases of the junction unmatched. The CDR3 region has the DNA TGTGCCAGTAATACCCCATGGGGACAGGGGGCAAGAACCGGGGAGCTGTTTTTT. It encodes CASNTPWGQGARTGELFF. Complete variable domain (other parts from reference TRBV19 and TRBJ2-2): DGGITQSPKYLFRKEGQNVTLSCEQNLNHDAMYWYRQDPGQGLRLIYYSQIVNDFQKGDIAEGYSVSREKKESFPLTVTSAQKNPTAFYLCASNTPWGQGARTGELFFGEGSRLTVL.

This rearrangement joins TRBV19 to TRBJ2-6; TRBD1 matches at 9 bases. With 9 bases clipped from V and 2 bases from J, the junction kept 8 bases outside the gene matches. Germline CDR1 LNHDA, CDR2 SQIVND (reference sequence). The CDR3 length is 16 residues. Here the CDR3 reads CASWTGALAGANVLTF. CDR3 sequence (DNA): TGTGCCAGCTGGACAGGGGCGCTGGCTGGGGCCAACGTCCTGACTTTC.

V usage is TRBV28 and J usage is TRBJ2-3; tentatively, D is TRBD1 (6 bases). The CDR3 covers 13 residues. CDR1 and CDR2 from the germline V gene are MDHEN and SYDVKM. Trimming pared 7 bases from V and 2 bases from J, leaving 10 bases between. The CDR3 here is CASKGDITDTQYF. The CDR3, as DNA: TGTGCCAGCAAGGGGGATATCACAGATACGCAGTATTTT.

The chain is built from TRBV3-1 (or the pseudogene TRBV3-2) and TRBJ2-1, with a possible D match to TRBD2 (5 bases). Trimming cost V 2 bases and J 6 bases, with 8 bases left between them. Germline V gene lookup returns CDR1 LGHDT and CDR2 YNNKEL (reference sequence). The CDR3 is made up of 13 amino acids. The CDR3 spells CASSQTRANEQFF. The CDR3 DNA follows: TGTGCCAGCAGCCAAACGAGGGCCAATGAGCAGTTCTTC.

V and J are TRBV27 and TRBJ2-7; TRBD1 aligns across 9 bases. Germline lookup yields CDR1 MNHEY and CDR2 SMNVEV (reference sequence). V shed 10 bases, J shed 5 bases, and the junction held 6 bases outside the gene matches. This CDR3 contains 12 residues. The CDR3 sequence is CANGDRAHEQYF. The CDR3 coding sequence is TGTGCCAACGGGGACAGGGCCCACGAGCAGTACTTC.

This chain links TRBV9 with TRBJ1-2; possible D gene TRBD1, 6 bases. Germline-derived CDR1 and CDR2 are SGDLS and YYNGEE. This CDR3 has 12 amino acids. V was clipped by 3 bases and J by 7 bases, with 10 bases between them. CDR3 residues: CASSATGIGYTF. CDR3 bases: TGTGCCAGCAGCGCTACAGGGATTGGCTACACCTTC.

This clone showed up just once. CDR3 coding DNA: TGTGCCAGCTCACCGCCCGGGACAGGGGGCCTGCGGAGCAATCAGCCCCAGCATTTT. Protein sequence: CASSPPGTGGLRSNQPQHF. The V and J genes are TRBV18 and TRBJ1-5; 12 bases map to TRBD1. CDR3 length: 19 amino acids. CDR1 is KGHSH, CDR2 LQKENI, per germline. Germline trimming cut 3 bases from V and 1 base from J; bases unmatched to any gene: 10.

V gene TRBV10-3 combines with J gene TRBJ1-1, with D possibly being TRBD1 (5 bases). Germline values: CDR1 ENHRY, CDR2 SYGVKD. The CDR3 totals 11 residues. The V end was cut by 8 bases, the J end by 4 bases, with 8 bases between. The CDR3 region has the DNA TGTGCCATCCGGGGGAGCACTGAAGCTTTCTTT. Residues: CAIRGSTEAFF.

This clone was recorded a few times. The chain uses TRBV28 and TRBJ2-3; maybe TRBD2 (6 bases). This CDR3 has 21 residues. Germline loops: CDR1 MDHEN, CDR2 SYDVKM. Trimming shortened V by 3 bases and J by 0 bases, and 28 bases separated the two germline ends. CDR3 in amino acids: CASSFRLLVASEYPSTDTQYF. The DNA of the CDR3 is TGTGCCAGCAGTTTCCGATTACTGGTTGCTAGCGAATACCCTAGCACAGATACGCAGTATTTT.

The chain is built from TRBV15 and TRBJ1-1; D unclear. The CDR3 totals 14 residues. CDR1 and CDR2 from the germline V gene are LNHNV and YYDKDF (reference sequence). Trimming cost V 1 base and J 3 bases, with 9 bases left between them. The DNA for the CDR3 is TGTGCCACCAGCAGAGTTGCACAGCACACTGAAGCTTTCTTT. Encoded protein: CATSRVAQHTEAFF.

The chain employs TRBV3-1 (or the pseudogene TRBV3-2) and TRBJ1-1; no clear D gene. The CDR3 has 12 residues. In germline, CDR1 is LGHDT, CDR2 YNNKEL (reference sequence). V was clipped by 6 bases and J by 4 bases, with 9 bases between them. CDR3 region: CASSQFSTEAFF. CDR3 coding DNA: TGTGCCAGCAGTCAATTTAGCACTGAAGCTTTCTTT.

In this sample, this clone turned up many times. The V call is TRBV7-2, the J call TRBJ1-6; no reliable D call. V shed 3 bases and J shed 4 bases, with 7 bases lying between them. Per the germline V gene, CDR1 is SGHTA and CDR2 is FQGNSA. The CDR3 has 14 amino acids. Here the CDR3 DNA reads TGTGCCAGCAGCTTGGGCAGTTATAATTCACCCCTCCACTTT. Its protein product is CASSLGSYNSPLHF.

V and J are TRBV27 and TRBJ2-7, with D possibly matching TRBD1 (6 bases). V dropped 6 bases and J dropped 2 bases, with 14 bases sitting between them. Per the germline V gene, CDR1 is MNHEY and CDR2 is SMNVEV (reference sequence). This CDR3 is 14 amino acids long. The CDR3 protein is CASRIQGGTYEQYF. The DNA of the CDR3 is TGTGCCAGCAGGATCCAAGGGGGAACCTACGAGCAGTACTTC.

This rearrangement joins TRBV10-3 to TRBJ1-1; 10 nucleotides line up with TRBD1. From germline, CDR1 is ENHRY and CDR2 SYGVKD. There are 15 residues in the CDR3. Trimming cost V 2 bases and J 1 base; bases outside gene matches: 1. The CDR3 nucleotides are TGTGCCATCAGTGAGGGACAGGGGGGGAACACTGAAGCTTTCTTT. It translates to CAISEGQGGNTEAFF.

This sequence joins TRBV13 and TRBJ2-5; 8 nucleotides line up with TRBD1. The CDR3 is 15 residues long. CDR1 and CDR2 from the germline V gene are PRHDT and FYEKMQ (reference sequence). Trimming took 5 bases from V and 4 from J; bases not matched to a gene: 9. The CDR3 protein is CASSATGESGETQYF. CDR3 sequence (DNA): TGTGCCAGCAGCGCGACAGGGGAGTCAGGAGAGACCCAGTACTTC.

The chain links TRBV4-2 to TRBJ2-5; D gene unclear. The CDR3 spans 13 residues. CDR1 and CDR2 from the germline V gene are LGHNA and YNFKEQ. The V end lost 0 bases, the J end lost 3 bases, and 5 bases lay between the germline ends. Here the CDR3 reads CASSQDSEETQYF. As DNA, the CDR3 is TGTGCCAGCAGCCAAGATTCAGAAGAGACCCAGTACTTC.

This rearrangement joins TRBV15 to TRBJ2-1, with a weak D call TRBD1 (5 bases). The CDR3 covers 16 residues. Germline CDR1 and CDR2: LNHNV and YYDKDF (reference sequence). The germline V and J ends were trimmed by 0 bases and 8 bases, with 17 bases remaining between them. The CDR3 sequence: CATSRDTRGAADEQFF. DNA for the CDR3: TGTGCCACCAGCAGAGATACAAGGGGCGCCGCGGATGAGCAGTTCTTC.

The CDR3 coding sequence is TGTGCCAGCAGCATTGACAGGTTCTCCTACAATGAGCAGTTCTTC. This codes for CASSIDRFSYNEQFF. The chain links TRBV5-8 to TRBJ2-1, with a weak D call TRBD1 (6 bases). Germline CDR1 is SGHTS and CDR2 is YDEGEE. V lost 4 bases and J lost 0, with 11 bases in between. The CDR3 runs 15 residues.

This clone was observed a handful of times. The chain employs TRBV6-2 or TRBV6-3 and TRBJ2-6; 10 nucleotides match TRBD1. Looked up from germline, CDR1 is MNHEY and CDR2 is SVGEGT. With V trimmed by 1 base and J by 4 bases, 7 bases remained unmatched. This CDR3 has 18 residues. The CDR3 sequence is CASSYLTGGALGANVLTF. The CDR3 DNA follows: TGTGCCAGCAGTTACTTGACAGGGGGCGCGTTGGGGGCCAACGTCCTGACTTTC.

This clone came up once. V usage is TRBV6-4 and J usage is TRBJ2-1; D is possibly TRBD2 (6 bases). Germline V gene sequence: CDR1 MRHNA, CDR2 SNTAGT. V was cut by 6 bases and J by 12 bases, with 27 bases left in between. This CDR3 comprises 16 residues. The CDR3 here is CASSADMGGISGWQFF. The CDR3 DNA reads TGTGCCAGCAGCGCCGATATGGGCGGGATAAGTGGATGGCAGTTCTTC.

The chain combines TRBV27 with TRBJ2-3; TRBD2 matches 7 bases. The V segment lost 7 bases and the J segment 0 bases; nucleotides outside the gene matches: 7. Per germline, CDR1 MNHEY and CDR2 SMNVEV (reference sequence). CDR3 size: 15 residues. The CDR3 sequence: CASTSSSGSTDTQYF. The CDR3 nucleotides read TGTGCCAGCACCTCTTCTAGCGGCAGCACAGATACGCAGTATTTT.

This chain joins TRBV27 and TRBJ2-7; D is uncertain. Trimming took off 4 bases at V and 1 base at J, with 8 bases between the two ends. Looked up from germline, CDR1 is MNHEY and CDR2 is SMNVEV (reference sequence). CDR3 length equals 13 residues. This CDR3 reads CASSSLNSYEQYF. The CDR3 DNA sequence: TGTGCCAGCAGTTCCCTAAATTCCTACGAGCAGTACTTC.

This clone was seen once. The chain links TRBV6-5 to TRBJ2-5; 12 positions match TRBD1. This CDR3 comprises 15 residues. Germline V CDR1 and CDR2: MNHEY, SVGAGI. With 5 bases clipped from V and 1 base from J, the junction kept 2 bases outside the gene matches. CDR3 region: CASSRDRGPQETQYF. In DNA form, the CDR3 reads TGTGCCAGCAGTCGGGACAGGGGGCCCCAAGAGACCCAGTACTTC.

The CDR3 loop is CASTSGGTVNNSPLHF. DNA of the CDR3: TGCGCCAGCACCTCGGGAGGTACGGTTAATAATTCACCCCTCCACTTT. The chain recombines TRBV5-1 with TRBJ1-6, with unresolved D. The germline CDR1 and CDR2 sequences are SGHRS and YFSETQ. Between the trimmed V and J ends, which lost 6 bases and 5 bases, there was a span of 18 bases. The CDR3 spans 16 residues.

The chain is built from TRBV7-9 and TRBJ1-6; tentative D call: TRBD1 (6 bases). The CDR3 is 13 amino acids. CDR1 is SEHNR and CDR2 is FQNEAQ in the germline V gene (reference sequence). The ends were cut back, 3 bases at V and 8 bases at J, with 8 bases in the middle. Here the CDR3 DNA reads TGTGCCAGCAGCTTTGAGGGGGATTCACCCCTCCACTTT. This codes for CASSFEGDSPLHF.

This clone was counted a few times. The chain has TRBV6-2 or TRBV6-3 and TRBJ2-7, with 7 bases matching TRBD2. Germline V gives CDR1 MNHEY, CDR2 SVGEGT. With V trimmed by 2 bases and J by 4 bases, 8 bases remained unmatched. The CDR3 has 15 amino acids. The CDR3 DNA sequence: TGTGCCAGCAGTTACGAGGCGGCTAGCGGATACGAGCAGTACTTC. It is translated as CASSYEAASGYEQYF.

This chain uses TRBV7-2 with TRBJ2-3; 9 positions match TRBD1. Looked up from germline, CDR1 is SGHTA and CDR2 is FQGNSA. Trimming cost V 5 bases and J 4 bases; bases outside gene matches: 10. This CDR3 is built from 16 residues. The CDR3 coding sequence is TGTGCCAGCAGCCCCGAGGGACAGGGCGGTGCAGATACGCAGTATTTT. The encoded protein is CASSPEGQGGADTQYF.